A single sample gave rise to the 2 T cell receptor beta chains below, sequenced in a study of PD-1 blockade in mismatch repair-deficient tumors. Assay: immunoSEQ multiplex PCR; the TCRdb copy retains only in-frame clones and omits some. In the table there are some 110,000 clones, about 83% of which are singletons. The sample in question was peripheral blood, obtained 60 weeks after starting pembrolizumab. These receptors all stem from an adult with mismatch repair-deficient cancer.

This chain connects TRBV7-2 to TRBJ2-7, with D unclear. This CDR3 is 15 amino acids long. The V gene's germline CDR1 is SGHTA and CDR2 FQGNSA. V lost 1 base and J lost 3, with 13 bases in between. The chain's CDR3 is CASSLGPDPHYEQYF. For the CDR3, the DNA is TGTGCCAGCAGCTTAGGGCCGGACCCACACTACGAGCAGTACTTC.

V is TRBV18 and J is TRBJ1-3; D might be TRBD1 (6 bases). The germline gives CDR1 KGHSH, CDR2 LQKENI. V lost 2 bases and J 0 bases, leaving 8 bases between the germline ends. The CDR3 is made up of 15 amino acids. CDR3 coding DNA: TGTGCCAGCTCACCAAAGGACAGCTCTGGAAACACCATATATTTT. Its translation is CASSPKDSSGNTIYF.